These 7 T cell receptor beta chains were all obtained from the same sample, sequenced in a study of T cell responses to AZD1222 COVID-19 vaccine (dated by TCRdb to the early 2020s). The sample's time point label, decoded: baseline before first vaccination. Library method: the immunoSEQ multiplex PCR assay. The table comes from immuneACCESS by way of TCRdb, which keeps in-frame sequences with V and J called. Part of the clones is missing from these tables; in studies checked, under half for an unresolved V gene and the rest for unknown reasons. For this sample the table gives 150,000 to 200,000 clones, of which around 93% were detected only once. The ten largest clones capture 7% to 9.5% of the sample. This specimen consisted of peripheral blood, obtained on day 0 of AZD1222 vaccination. These TCRs come from an adult in good health.

The chain has TRBV6-2 or TRBV6-3 and TRBJ1-1, with D uncertain. The length of the CDR3 is 15 residues. CDR1 MNHEY and CDR2 SVGEGT come from the germline V gene. Trimming shortened V by 2 bases and J by 1 base, and 11 bases separated the two germline ends. This CDR3 reads CASSYPAAGNTEAFF. In DNA form, the CDR3 reads TGTGCCAGCAGTTACCCGGCGGCAGGGAACACTGAAGCTTTCTTT.

This chain links TRBV25-1 with TRBJ2-5; D perhaps matches TRBD2 (5 bases). Trimming stripped 2 bases from V and 3 bases from J, with 13 bases between. The CDR3 has 15 amino acids. CDR1 and CDR2 (germline): MGHDK, SYGVNS. The CDR3 DNA is TGTGCCAGCAGTGAAGGGCTCCGGCGGGAAGAGACCCAGTACTTC. Residues: CASSEGLRREETQYF.

With respect to this clone: Within the sample, other DNA sequences also encode this same CDR3. V gene TRBV29-1 combines with J gene TRBJ2-5; D gene ambiguous. Germline V gene data show CDR1 as SQVTM and CDR2 as ANQGSEA. Trimming shortened V by 0 bases and J by 5 bases, and 10 bases separated the two germline ends. This CDR3 is 13 amino acids long. The CDR3 coding sequence is TGCAGCGTTGAAGATCGAGGCCAGGAGACCCAGTACTTC. Its protein is CSVEDRGQETQYF.

The chain combines TRBV27 with TRBJ2-7; 8 nucleotides line up with TRBD2. The CDR3 is made up of 13 amino acids. The ends lost 4 bases at V and 6 bases at J; junction bases unmatched: 5. Germline CDR1 is MNHEY and CDR2 is SMNVEV (reference sequence). DNA of the CDR3: TGTGCCAGCAGTTGGGGACTAGTAGGCGAGCAGTACTTC. Translated, it gives CASSWGLVGEQYF.

This clone appeared once. The chain combines TRBV20-1 with TRBJ2-3, with D possibly matching TRBD2 (7 bases). This CDR3 has 15 amino acids. The V end was cut by 3 bases, the J end by 4 bases, with 17 bases between. In germline, CDR1 is DFQATT, CDR2 SNEGSKA (reference sequence). The CDR3 bases are TGCAGTGCTAGTTTCGGGGGGCCGCCCGCAGATACGCAGTATTTT. It translates to CSASFGGPPADTQYF.

The chain is built from TRBV27 and TRBJ1-2; D might be TRBD1 (6 bases). V lost 6 bases to trimming and J lost 6 bases, with 11 bases between them. The CDR3 extends over 12 amino acids. Looked up from germline, CDR1 is MNHEY and CDR2 is SMNVEV (reference sequence). The CDR3 spells CASRGGAHGYTF. Here the CDR3 DNA reads TGTGCCAGCAGGGGGGGCGCCCATGGCTACACCTTC.

The chain links TRBV19 to TRBJ1-1; no clear D gene. CDR3 length equals 11 residues. V was clipped by 7 bases and J by 10 bases, with 13 bases between them. Germline V gene sequence: CDR1 LNHDA, CDR2 SQIVND (reference sequence). The CDR3 DNA reads as TGTGCCAGTACGCAGGTGTGGGGAGCTTTCTTT. Translated, it gives CASTQVWGAFF.